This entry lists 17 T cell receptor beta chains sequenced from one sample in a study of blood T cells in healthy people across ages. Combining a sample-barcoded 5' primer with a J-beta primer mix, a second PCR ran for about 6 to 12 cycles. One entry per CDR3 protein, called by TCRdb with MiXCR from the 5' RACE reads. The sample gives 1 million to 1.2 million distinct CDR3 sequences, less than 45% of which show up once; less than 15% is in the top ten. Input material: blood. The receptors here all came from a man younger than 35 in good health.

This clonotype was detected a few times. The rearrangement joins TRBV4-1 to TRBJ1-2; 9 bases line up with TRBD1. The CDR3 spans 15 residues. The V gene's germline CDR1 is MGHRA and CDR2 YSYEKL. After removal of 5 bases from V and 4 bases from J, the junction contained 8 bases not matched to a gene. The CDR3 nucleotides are TGCGCCAGCAGCACCTCGACAGGGGGTTTCTATGGCTACACCTTC. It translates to CASSTSTGGFYGYTF.

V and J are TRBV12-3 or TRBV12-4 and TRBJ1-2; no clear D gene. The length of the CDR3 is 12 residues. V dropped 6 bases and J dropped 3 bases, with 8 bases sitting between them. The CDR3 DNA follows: TGTGCCAGCAGGCTATCCCACTATGGCTACACCTTC. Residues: CASRLSHYGYTF.

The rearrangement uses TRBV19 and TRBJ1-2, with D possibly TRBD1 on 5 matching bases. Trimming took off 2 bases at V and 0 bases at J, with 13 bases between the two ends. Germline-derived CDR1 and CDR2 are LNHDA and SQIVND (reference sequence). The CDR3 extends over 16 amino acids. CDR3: CASSIIGDGANYGYTF. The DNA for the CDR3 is TGTGCCAGTAGTATAATAGGGGACGGAGCTAACTATGGCTACACCTTC.

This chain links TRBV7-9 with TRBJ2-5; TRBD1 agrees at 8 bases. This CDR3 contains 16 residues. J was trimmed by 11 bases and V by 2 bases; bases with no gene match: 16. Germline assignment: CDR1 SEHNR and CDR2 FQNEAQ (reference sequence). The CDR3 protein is CASSLFMRQGLPEQYF. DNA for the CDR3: TGTGCCAGCAGCTTATTTATGAGACAGGGGCTCCCGGAGCAGTACTTC.

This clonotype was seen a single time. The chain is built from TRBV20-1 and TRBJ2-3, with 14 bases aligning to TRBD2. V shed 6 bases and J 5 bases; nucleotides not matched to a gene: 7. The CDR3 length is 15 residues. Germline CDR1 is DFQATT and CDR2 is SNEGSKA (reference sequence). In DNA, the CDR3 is TGCAGTGCCCCGACTAGCGGGGGGGCCAAAGATACGCAGTATTTT. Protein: CSAPTSGGAKDTQYF.

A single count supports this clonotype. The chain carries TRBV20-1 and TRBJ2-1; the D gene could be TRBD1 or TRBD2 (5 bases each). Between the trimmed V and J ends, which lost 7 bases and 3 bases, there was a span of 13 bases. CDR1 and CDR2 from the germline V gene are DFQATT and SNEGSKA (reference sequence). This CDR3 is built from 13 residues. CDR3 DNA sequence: TGCAGTGTTGGGGACGTGATCTACAATGAGCAGTTCTTC. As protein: CSVGDVIYNEQFF.

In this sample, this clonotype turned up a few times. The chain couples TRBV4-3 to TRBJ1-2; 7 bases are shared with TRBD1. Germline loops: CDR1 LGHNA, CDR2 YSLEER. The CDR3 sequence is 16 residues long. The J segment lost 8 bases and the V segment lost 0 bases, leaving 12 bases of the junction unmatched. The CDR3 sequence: CASSQDFPTGSGGYTF. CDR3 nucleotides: TGCGCCAGCAGCCAAGATTTCCCGACAGGGTCGGGCGGCTACACCTTC.

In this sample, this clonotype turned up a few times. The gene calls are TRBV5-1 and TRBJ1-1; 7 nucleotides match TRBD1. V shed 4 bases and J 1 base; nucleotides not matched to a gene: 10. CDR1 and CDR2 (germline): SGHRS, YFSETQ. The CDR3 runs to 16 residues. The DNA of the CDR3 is TGCGCCAGCAGCCGGGGACGACAGGGACCGAACACTGAAGCTTTCTTT. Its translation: CASSRGRQGPNTEAFF.

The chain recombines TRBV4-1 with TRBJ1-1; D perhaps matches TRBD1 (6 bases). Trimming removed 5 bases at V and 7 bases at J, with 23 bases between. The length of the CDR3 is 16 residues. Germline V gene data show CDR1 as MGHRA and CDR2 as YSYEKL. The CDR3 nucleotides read TGCGCCAGCAGCGGGTCGGACGCGGGGGGCTTAAATGAAGCTTTCTTT. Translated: CASSGSDAGGLNEAFF.

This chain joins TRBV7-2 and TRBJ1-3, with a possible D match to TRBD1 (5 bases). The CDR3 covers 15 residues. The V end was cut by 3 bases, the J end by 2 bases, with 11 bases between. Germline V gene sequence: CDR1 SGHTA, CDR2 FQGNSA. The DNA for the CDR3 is TGTGCCAGCAGCTTCGGGACTTACCCTGGAAACACCATATATTTT. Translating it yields CASSFGTYPGNTIYF.

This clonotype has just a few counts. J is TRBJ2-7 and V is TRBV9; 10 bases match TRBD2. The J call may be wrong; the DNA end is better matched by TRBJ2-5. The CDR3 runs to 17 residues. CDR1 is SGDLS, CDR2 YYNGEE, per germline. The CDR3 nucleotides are TGTGCCAGCAGCGTAGAGGGAGCTAGCGGGGGTTACGAGACCCAGTACTTC. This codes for CASSVEGASGGYETQYF.

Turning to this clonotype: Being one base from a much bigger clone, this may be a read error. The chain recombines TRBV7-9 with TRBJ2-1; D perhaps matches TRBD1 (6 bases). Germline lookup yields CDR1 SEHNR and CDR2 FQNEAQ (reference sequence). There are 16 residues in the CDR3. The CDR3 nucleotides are TGTGCCGGCAGCAACTACAGGGATAGCTCCTACAATGAGCAGTTCTTC. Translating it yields CAGSNYRDSSYNEQFF.

CDR3 sequence: CASSLGQGLDNSPLHF. Written as DNA, the CDR3 is TGCGCCAGCAGCTTGGGGCAGGGGCTTGATAATTCACCCCTCCACTTT. The V and J genes are TRBV5-1 and TRBJ1-6, with a possible D match to TRBD1 (6 bases). Germline V gives CDR1 SGHRS, CDR2 YFSETQ. Trimming shortened V by 0 bases and J by 5 bases, and 12 bases separated the two germline ends. There are 16 residues in the CDR3.

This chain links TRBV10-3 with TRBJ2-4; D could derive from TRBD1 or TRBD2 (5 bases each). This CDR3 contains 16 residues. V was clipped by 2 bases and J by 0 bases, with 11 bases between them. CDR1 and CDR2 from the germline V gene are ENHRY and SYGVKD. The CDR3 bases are TGTGCCATCAGTGAGGGGGGTCTTCTAGCCAAAAACATTCAGTACTTC. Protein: CAISEGGLLAKNIQYF.

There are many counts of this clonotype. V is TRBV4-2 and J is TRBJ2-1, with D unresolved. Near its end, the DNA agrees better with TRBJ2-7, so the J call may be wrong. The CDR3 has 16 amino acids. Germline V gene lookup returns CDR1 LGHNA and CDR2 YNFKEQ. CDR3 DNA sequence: TGTGCCAGCAGCCAAGATCGAGCAGGCTCCTACAATGAGCAGTACTTC. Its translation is CASSQDRAGSYNEQYF.

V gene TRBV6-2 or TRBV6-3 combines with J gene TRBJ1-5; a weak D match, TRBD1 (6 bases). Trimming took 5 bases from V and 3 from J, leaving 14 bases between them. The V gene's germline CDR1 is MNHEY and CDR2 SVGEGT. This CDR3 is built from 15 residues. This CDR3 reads CASSPPGGFNQPQHF. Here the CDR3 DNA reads TGTGCCAGCAGTCCCCCCGGGGGCTTCAATCAGCCCCAGCATTTT.

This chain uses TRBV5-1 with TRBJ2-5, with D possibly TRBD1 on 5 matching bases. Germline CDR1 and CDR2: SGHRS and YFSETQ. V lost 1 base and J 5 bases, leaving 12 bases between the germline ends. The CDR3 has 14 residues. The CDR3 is CASSLNPGWETQYF. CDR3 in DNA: TGCGCCAGCAGCTTGAATCCAGGGTGGGAGACCCAGTACTTC.